The 23 T cell receptor beta chains reported below all come from one sample, sequenced in a study of shared clonotypes between healthy human individuals. Data came from immunoSEQ multiplex PCR; TCRdb stores just in-frame clones and leaves some out. The table includes approximately 100,000 clones, roughly 66% detected once. Material: memory CD8+ T cells sorted from blood. Indicated subset: CD45RO+ cells pooled with CCR7-negative TemRA cells. Receptors originate from a woman aged 30 to 39 in good health.

The chain joins TRBV27 to TRBJ1-2; TRBD1 matches at 10 bases. The junction had 18 bases not matched to a gene; V was cut back by 0 bases and J by 2 bases. CDR1 and CDR2 from the germline V gene are MNHEY and SMNVEV (reference sequence). The CDR3 totals 21 residues. CDR3 nucleotides: TGTGCCAGCAGTTTATCGTTAGGACAGGGGGAGACCGGGCTCGAGAACTATGGCTACACCTTC. Protein: CASSLSLGQGETGLENYGYTF.

The chain recombines TRBV28 with TRBJ2-7; possible D gene TRBD2, 5 bases. In germline, CDR1 is MDHEN, CDR2 SYDVKM. Trimming cost V 6 bases and J 1 base, with 10 bases left between them. The CDR3 is 13 residues long. CDR3 protein: CASRFRGSYEQYF. As DNA, the CDR3 is TGTGCCAGCAGGTTCCGGGGATCCTACGAGCAGTACTTC.

J is TRBJ2-7 and V is TRBV6-6, with D unclear. V shed 6 bases and J shed 2 bases, with 14 bases lying between them. The CDR3 loop spans 14 amino acids. The germline gives CDR1 MNHNY, CDR2 SVGAGI (reference sequence). The CDR3 loop is CASSPTVTPYEQYF. Written as DNA, the CDR3 is TGTGCCAGCAGCCCGACGGTGACACCCTACGAGCAGTACTTC.

V and J are TRBV7-6 and TRBJ2-7; 12 positions match TRBD2. This CDR3 is built from 16 residues. V lost 3 bases, J lost 2 bases, and 5 bases stayed unmatched. Germline loops: CDR1 SGHVS, CDR2 FNYEAQ. DNA of the CDR3: TGTGCCAGCAGCTTGGGACTAGCGGGTGAAGCCTACGAGCAGTACTTC. It translates to CASSLGLAGEAYEQYF.

The rearrangement joins TRBV5-4 to TRBJ2-1, with TRBD1 matching over 12 bases. Germline V gene sequence: CDR1 SGHNT, CDR2 YYREEE (reference sequence). The CDR3 extends over 15 amino acids. V trimming: 4 bases; J trimming: 8 bases; junction bases outside the gene matches: 7. Written as DNA, the CDR3 is TGTGCCAGCAGCGCCCCGGGACAGGGGGCAGATGAGCAGTTCTTC. It specifies CASSAPGQGADEQFF. The variable domain in full, completed from reference TRBV5-4 and TRBJ2-1, reads ETGVTQSPTHLIKTRGQQVTLRCSSQSGHNTVSWYQQALGQGPQFIFQYYREEENGRGNFPPRFSGLQFPNYSSELNVNALELDDSALYLCASSAPGQGADEQFFGPGTRLTVL.

The chain has TRBV2 and TRBJ2-1, with TRBD2 identical over 14 bases. This CDR3 comprises 17 residues. The germline CDR1 and CDR2 sequences are SNHLY and FYNNEI. J was trimmed by 4 bases and V by 2 bases; bases with no gene match: 4. Here the CDR3 reads CASSELGLAGGYNEQFF. The CDR3 DNA sequence: TGTGCCAGCAGTGAATTAGGACTAGCGGGAGGATACAATGAGCAGTTCTTC. Full variable domain (rest looked up from reference TRBV2 and TRBJ2-1): EPEVTQTPSHQVTQMGQEVILRCVPISNHLYFYWYRQILGQKVEFLVSFYNNEISEKSEIFDDQFSVERPDGSNFTLKIRSTKLEDSAMYFCASSELGLAGGYNEQFFGPGTRLTVL.

The J gene is TRBJ2-7, the V gene TRBV6-5; the D gene is possibly TRBD1 (5 bases). The CDR3 consists of 14 residues. Germline loops: CDR1 MNHEY, CDR2 SVGAGI. Trimming cost V 5 bases and J 3 bases, with 14 bases left between them. CDR3 coding DNA: TGTGCCAGCAGTCGCGACAGAGGCTTCTACGAGCAGTACTTC. Amino acid sequence: CASSRDRGFYEQYF.

This clone was recorded at least ten times. The rearrangement links TRBV19 to TRBJ1-4; D perhaps matches TRBD1 (5 bases). V lost 2 bases to trimming and J lost 6 bases, with 13 bases between them. The germline V gene has CDR1 LNHDA and CDR2 SQIVND (reference sequence). The CDR3 consists of 15 residues. The CDR3 nucleotides read TGTGCCAGTAGTATAAAGGGGTCGGATGATGAAAAACTGTTTTTT. Protein: CASSIKGSDDEKLFF.

In this sample, this clone turned up a few times. The V and J genes are TRBV4-1 and TRBJ2-7; D remains unclear. Trimming stripped 2 bases from V and 6 bases from J, with 20 bases between. The germline gives CDR1 MGHRA, CDR2 YSYEKL. The CDR3 consists of 16 residues. In DNA form, the CDR3 reads TGCGCCAGCAGCCAAACTGGGCAGCGCTTATTACTCGAGCAGTACTTC. The encoded protein is CASSQTGQRLLLEQYF.

V usage is TRBV14 and J usage is TRBJ2-7; D remains unclear. CDR3 length: 13 amino acids. The germline gives CDR1 SGHDN, CDR2 FVKESK. Trimming cost V 4 bases and J 0 bases, with 7 bases left between them. In DNA form, the CDR3 reads TGTGCCAGCAGCCCGTCCCGCTCCTACGAGCAGTACTTC. It encodes CASSPSRSYEQYF.

V usage is TRBV23-1 and J usage is TRBJ2-7; D unclear. TRBV23-1 qualifies as an ORF whose function is uncertain. Trimming took 4 bases from V and 2 from J, leaving 9 bases between them. This CDR3 is 13 amino acids long. Written as DNA, the CDR3 is TGCGCCAGCAGTCCCCCTGGGGCCTACGAGCAGTACTTC. The encoded protein is CASSPPGAYEQYF.

This chain connects TRBV6-1 to TRBJ2-3; 11 positions match TRBD2. The CDR3 has 16 residues. J was trimmed by 2 bases and V by 3 bases; bases with no gene match: 4. Germline loops: CDR1 MNHNS, CDR2 SASEGT. The CDR3 nucleotides read TGTGCCAGCAGTGATCAGGGACTAGCGGTCACAGATACGCAGTATTTT. Its protein is CASSDQGLAVTDTQYF.

V is TRBV4-1 and J is TRBJ2-5; D unresolved. CDR3 length: 14 residues. The germline CDR1 and CDR2 sequences are MGHRA and YSYEKL. The V gene lost 0 bases and the J gene lost 5 bases, with 10 bases spanning the gap. The DNA for the CDR3 is TGCGCCAGCAGCCAAGAGCTAGTAGGGGAGACCCAGTACTTC. Its translation is CASSQELVGETQYF.

The V gene is TRBV5-1, the J gene TRBJ2-1; D is perhaps TRBD2 (5 bases). Trimming stripped 4 bases from V and 6 bases from J, with 17 bases between. This CDR3 is 15 amino acids long. Germline V lookup: CDR1 SGHRS, CDR2 YFSETQ. DNA for the CDR3: TGCGCCAGCAGCCGATTGGGTGCGGAGGCCAATGAGCAGTTCTTC. It specifies CASSRLGAEANEQFF.

This clone is a singleton in its sample. The gene calls are TRBV5-6 and TRBJ1-4, with D tentatively TRBD1 (5 bases). Germline loops: CDR1 SGHDT, CDR2 YYEEEE. The V end was cut by 0 bases, the J end by 0 bases, with 12 bases between. The CDR3 has 17 amino acids. The CDR3 is CASSLGPGTATNEKLFF. The CDR3 coding sequence is TGTGCCAGCAGCTTGGGTCCCGGGACTGCAACTAATGAAAAACTGTTTTTT.

This rearrangement joins TRBV2 to TRBJ2-7, with D perhaps matching TRBD1 (6 bases). Germline CDR1 reads SNHLY; CDR2 reads FYNNEI. V was shortened by 2 bases and J by 1 base, with 18 bases between the two germline ends. This CDR3 has 17 amino acids. The CDR3 region is CASSEPADRSTSYEQYF. In DNA, the CDR3 is TGTGCCAGCAGTGAACCCGCCGACAGGTCCACTTCCTACGAGCAGTACTTC.

The genes are TRBV13 and TRBJ1-2; D is unresolved. Germline CDR1 is PRHDT and CDR2 is FYEKMQ (reference sequence). The V and J ends lost 6 bases and 1 base respectively, with 15 bases between them. This CDR3 spans 15 amino acids. The CDR3 loop is CASSSLKFVNYGYTF. The CDR3 DNA sequence: TGTGCCAGCAGTTCCTTAAAGTTCGTTAACTATGGCTACACCTTC.

This rearrangement joins TRBV5-3 to TRBJ1-2, with no clear D. TRBV5-3 is noted as an ORF with a role that remains uncertain. CDR3 size: 19 residues. V was pared by 5 bases and J by 4 bases, with 30 bases between. CDR3 residues: CARRAVVRIRTWGFYGYTF. CDR3 coding DNA: TGTGCCAGAAGGGCGGTGGTGCGGATCCGAACGTGGGGATTCTATGGCTACACCTTC.

The table lists this clone with many counts. The chain carries TRBV5-6 and TRBJ2-5, with D perhaps matching TRBD1 (6 bases). V was clipped by 1 base and J by 4 bases, with 8 bases between them. CDR1 is SGHDT and CDR2 is YYEEEE in the germline V gene. The CDR3 totals 13 residues. The CDR3 sequence is CASSLLDRETQYF. DNA of the CDR3: TGTGCCAGCAGCTTGCTGGACAGAGAGACCCAGTACTTC.

The CDR3 sequence is CASSEPVSSGRGNEQFF. The CDR3 DNA follows: TGCGCCAGCAGTGAGCCCGTGTCTAGCGGGAGGGGAAATGAGCAGTTCTTC. The chain uses TRBV10-2 and TRBJ2-1, with TRBD2 matching 12 bases. The CDR3 totals 17 residues. The junction had 9 bases not matched to a gene; V was cut back by 2 bases and J by 7 bases. Germline V lookup: CDR1 WSHSY, CDR2 SAAADI.

V and J are TRBV27 and TRBJ2-5, with 13 bases fitting TRBD2. The trim removed 5 bases at V and 1 base at J, leaving 4 bases unmatched. This CDR3 contains 16 residues. CDR1 and CDR2 from the germline V gene are MNHEY and SMNVEV (reference sequence). The CDR3 is CASSMTSGGTQETQYF. Written as DNA, the CDR3 is TGTGCCAGCAGTATGACTAGCGGGGGGACCCAAGAGACCCAGTACTTC.

The chain employs TRBV6-5 and TRBJ2-7; TRBD1 matches at 9 bases. In germline, CDR1 is MNHEY, CDR2 SVGAGI. The V gene end was trimmed by 6 bases and the J gene end by 3 bases; junction bases not matched to a gene: 9. The CDR3 totals 15 residues. The CDR3 DNA reads TGTGCCAGCAGGGACCCCGGGACAGGGAACTACGAGCAGTACTTC. It codes for CASRDPGTGNYEQYF.

A note on this clone: The sample has other DNA sequences that encode this CDR3 too. The gene calls are TRBV6-4 and TRBJ2-3; 7 bases are shared with TRBD2. Looked up from germline, CDR1 is MRHNA and CDR2 is SNTAGT. The V gene end was trimmed by 3 bases and the J gene end by 2 bases; junction bases not matched to a gene: 5. This CDR3 region has 15 residues. The CDR3 sequence: CASSEASGSTDTQYF. CDR3 in DNA: TGTGCCAGCAGTGAGGCTAGCGGTTCCACAGATACGCAGTATTTT.